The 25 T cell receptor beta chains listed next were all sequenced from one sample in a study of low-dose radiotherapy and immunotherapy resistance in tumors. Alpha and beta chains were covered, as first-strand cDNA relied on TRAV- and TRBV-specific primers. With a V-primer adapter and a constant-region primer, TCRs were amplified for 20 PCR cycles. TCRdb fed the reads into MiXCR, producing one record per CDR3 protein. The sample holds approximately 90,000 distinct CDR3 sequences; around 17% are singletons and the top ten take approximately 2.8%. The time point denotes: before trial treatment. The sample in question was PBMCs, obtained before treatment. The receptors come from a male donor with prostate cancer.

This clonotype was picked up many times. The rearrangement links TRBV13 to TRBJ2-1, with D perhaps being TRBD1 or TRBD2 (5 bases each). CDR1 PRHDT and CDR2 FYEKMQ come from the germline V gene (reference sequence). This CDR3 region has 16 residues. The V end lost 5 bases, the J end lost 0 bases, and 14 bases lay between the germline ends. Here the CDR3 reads CASSHRGRASYNEQFF. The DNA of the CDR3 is TGTGCCAGCAGCCATCGGGGCAGGGCCTCCTACAATGAGCAGTTCTTC.

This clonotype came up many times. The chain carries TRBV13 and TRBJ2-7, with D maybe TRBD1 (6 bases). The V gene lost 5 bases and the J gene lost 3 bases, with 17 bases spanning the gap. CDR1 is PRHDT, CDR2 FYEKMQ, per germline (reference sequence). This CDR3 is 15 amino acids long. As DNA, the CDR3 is TGTGCCAGCAGCCACCGTCGCAGGGGCGGCTACGAGCAGTACTTC. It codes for CASSHRRRGGYEQYF.

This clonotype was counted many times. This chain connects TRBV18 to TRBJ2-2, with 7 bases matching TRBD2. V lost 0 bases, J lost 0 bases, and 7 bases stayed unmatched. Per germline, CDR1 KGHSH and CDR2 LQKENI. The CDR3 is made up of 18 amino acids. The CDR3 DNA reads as TGTGCCAGCTCACCACCGTTCGGGGGGTCGACGAACACCGGGGAGCTGTTTTTT. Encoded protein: CASSPPFGGSTNTGELFF.

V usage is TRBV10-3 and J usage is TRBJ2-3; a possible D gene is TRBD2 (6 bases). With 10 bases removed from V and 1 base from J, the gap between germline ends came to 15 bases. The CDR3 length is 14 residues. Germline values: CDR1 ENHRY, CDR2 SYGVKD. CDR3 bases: TGTGCCAGCACTCAAGAGCGGGGCACAGATACGCAGTATTTT. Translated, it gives CASTQERGTDTQYF.

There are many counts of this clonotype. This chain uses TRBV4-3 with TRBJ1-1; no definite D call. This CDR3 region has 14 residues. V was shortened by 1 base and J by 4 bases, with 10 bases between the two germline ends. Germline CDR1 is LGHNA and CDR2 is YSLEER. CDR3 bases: TGCGCCAGCAGCCAAGCAGCCTTAGCCACTGAAGCTTTCTTT. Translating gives CASSQAALATEAFF.

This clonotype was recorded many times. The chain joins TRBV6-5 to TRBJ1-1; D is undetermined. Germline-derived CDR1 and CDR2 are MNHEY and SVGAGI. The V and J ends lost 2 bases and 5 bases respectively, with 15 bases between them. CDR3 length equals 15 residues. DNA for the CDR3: TGTGCCAGCAGTTACGGGTACCCCGGCGGGACTGAAGCTTTCTTT. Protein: CASSYGYPGGTEAFF.

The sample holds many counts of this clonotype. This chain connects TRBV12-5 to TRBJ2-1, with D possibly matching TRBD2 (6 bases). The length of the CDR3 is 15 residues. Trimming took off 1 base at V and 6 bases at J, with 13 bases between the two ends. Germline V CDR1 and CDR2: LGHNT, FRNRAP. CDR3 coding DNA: TGTGCTAGTGGTTTGGCGAACTTCGGGGGCAATGAGCAGTTCTTC. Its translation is CASGLANFGGNEQFF.

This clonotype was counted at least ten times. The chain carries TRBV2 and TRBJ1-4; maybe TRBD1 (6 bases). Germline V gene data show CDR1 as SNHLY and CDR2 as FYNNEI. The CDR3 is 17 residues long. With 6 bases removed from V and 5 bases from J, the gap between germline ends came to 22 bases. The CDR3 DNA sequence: TGTGCCAGCAGCCCCCGGGGGCAGGCAAAGGAAAATGAAAAACTGTTTTTT. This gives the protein CASSPRGQAKENEKLFF.

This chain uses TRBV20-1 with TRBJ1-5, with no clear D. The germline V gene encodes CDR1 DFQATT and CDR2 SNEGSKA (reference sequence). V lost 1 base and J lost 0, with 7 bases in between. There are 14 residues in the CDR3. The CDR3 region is CSARGGYSNQPQHF. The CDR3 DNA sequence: TGCAGTGCTAGAGGCGGATATAGCAATCAGCCCCAGCATTTT.

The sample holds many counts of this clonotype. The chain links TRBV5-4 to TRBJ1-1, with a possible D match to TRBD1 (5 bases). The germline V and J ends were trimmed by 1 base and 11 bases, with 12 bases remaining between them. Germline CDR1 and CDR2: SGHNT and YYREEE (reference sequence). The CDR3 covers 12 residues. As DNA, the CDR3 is TGTGCCAGCAGCTTGTTTTCCAGGGAGGCTTTCTTT. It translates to CASSLFSREAFF.

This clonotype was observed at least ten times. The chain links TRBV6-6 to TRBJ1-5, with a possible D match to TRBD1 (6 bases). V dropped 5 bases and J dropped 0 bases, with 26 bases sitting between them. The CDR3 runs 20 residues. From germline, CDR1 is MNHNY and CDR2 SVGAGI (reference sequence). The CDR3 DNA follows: TGTGCCAGCAGTCGCAAGCCCCTTGGGGGGGGCGCGAGTAGCAATCAGCCCCAGCATTTT. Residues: CASSRKPLGGGASSNQPQHF.

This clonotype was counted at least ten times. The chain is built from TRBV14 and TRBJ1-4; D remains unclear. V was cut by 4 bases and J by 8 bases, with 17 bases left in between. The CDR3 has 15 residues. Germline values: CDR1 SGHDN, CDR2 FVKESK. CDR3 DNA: TGTGCCAGCAGCCGGGCCGGTCAGGATAACGAAAAACTGTTTTTT. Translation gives CASSRAGQDNEKLFF.

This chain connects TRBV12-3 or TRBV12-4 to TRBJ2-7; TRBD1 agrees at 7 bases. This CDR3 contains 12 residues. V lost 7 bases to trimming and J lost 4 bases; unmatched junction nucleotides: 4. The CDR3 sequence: CASNRDSYEQYF. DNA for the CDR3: TGTGCCAGCAACAGGGACAGTTACGAGCAGTACTTC.

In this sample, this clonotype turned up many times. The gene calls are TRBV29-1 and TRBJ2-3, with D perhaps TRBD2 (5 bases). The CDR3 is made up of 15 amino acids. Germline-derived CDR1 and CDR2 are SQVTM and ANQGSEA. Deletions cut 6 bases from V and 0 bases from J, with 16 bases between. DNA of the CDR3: TGCAGCGTCATCCTGAGCGGTTCTAGCACAGATACGCAGTATTTT. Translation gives CSVILSGSSTDTQYF.

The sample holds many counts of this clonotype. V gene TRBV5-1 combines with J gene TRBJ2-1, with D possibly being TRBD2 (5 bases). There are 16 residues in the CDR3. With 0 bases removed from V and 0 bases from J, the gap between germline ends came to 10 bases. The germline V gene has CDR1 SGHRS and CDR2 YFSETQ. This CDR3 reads CASSLAPRASYNEQFF. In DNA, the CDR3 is TGCGCCAGCAGCTTGGCTCCGCGGGCCTCCTACAATGAGCAGTTCTTC.

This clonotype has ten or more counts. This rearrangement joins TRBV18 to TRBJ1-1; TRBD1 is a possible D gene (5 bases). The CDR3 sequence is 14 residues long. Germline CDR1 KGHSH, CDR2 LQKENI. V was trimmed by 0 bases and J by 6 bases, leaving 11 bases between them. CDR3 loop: CASSPPSQGPEAFF. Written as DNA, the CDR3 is TGTGCCAGCTCACCACCCTCCCAGGGTCCTGAAGCTTTCTTT.

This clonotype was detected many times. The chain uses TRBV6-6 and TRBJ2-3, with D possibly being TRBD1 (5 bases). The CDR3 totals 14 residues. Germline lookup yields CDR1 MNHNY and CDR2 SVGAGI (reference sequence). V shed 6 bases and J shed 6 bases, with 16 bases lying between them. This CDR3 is CASSPREGVDTQYF. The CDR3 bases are TGTGCCAGCAGCCCAAGGGAAGGGGTCGATACGCAGTATTTT.

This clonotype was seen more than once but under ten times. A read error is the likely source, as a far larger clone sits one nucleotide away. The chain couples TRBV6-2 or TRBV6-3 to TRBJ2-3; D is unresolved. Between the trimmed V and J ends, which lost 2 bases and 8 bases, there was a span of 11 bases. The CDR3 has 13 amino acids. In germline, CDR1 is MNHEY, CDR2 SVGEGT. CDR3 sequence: CASSYEESGTQYF. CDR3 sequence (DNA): TGTGCCAGCAGTTACGAAGAGTCGGGTACGCAGTATTTT.

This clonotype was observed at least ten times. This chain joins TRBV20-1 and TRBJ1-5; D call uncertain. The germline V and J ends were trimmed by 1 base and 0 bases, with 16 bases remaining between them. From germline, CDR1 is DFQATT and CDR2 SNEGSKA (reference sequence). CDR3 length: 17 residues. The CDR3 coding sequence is TGCAGTGCTAGAGCCCCCCGGGCGGCGGATAGCAATCAGCCCCAGCATTTT. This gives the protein CSARAPRAADSNQPQHF.

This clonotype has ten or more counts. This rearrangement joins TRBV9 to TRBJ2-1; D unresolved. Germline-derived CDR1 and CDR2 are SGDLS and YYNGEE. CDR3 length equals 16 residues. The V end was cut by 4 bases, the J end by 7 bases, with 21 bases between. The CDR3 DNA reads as TGTGCCAGCAGCCAAGAAGCCCATTATCCTGTAAATGAGCAGTTCTTC. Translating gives CASSQEAHYPVNEQFF.

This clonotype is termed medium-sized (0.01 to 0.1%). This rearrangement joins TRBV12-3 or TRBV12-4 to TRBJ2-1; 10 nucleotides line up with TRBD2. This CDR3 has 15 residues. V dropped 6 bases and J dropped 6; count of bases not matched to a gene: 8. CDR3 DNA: TGTGCCAGCAGCAACCTAGCGGGGGCGACCAATGAGCAGTTCTTC. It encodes CASSNLAGATNEQFF.

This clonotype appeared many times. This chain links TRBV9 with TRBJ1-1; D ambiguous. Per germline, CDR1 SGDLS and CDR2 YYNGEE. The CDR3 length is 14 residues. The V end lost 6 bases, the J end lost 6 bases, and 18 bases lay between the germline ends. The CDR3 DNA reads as TGTGCCAGCAACCCCCTTAATCAGTACCCTGAAGCTTTCTTT. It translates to CASNPLNQYPEAFF.

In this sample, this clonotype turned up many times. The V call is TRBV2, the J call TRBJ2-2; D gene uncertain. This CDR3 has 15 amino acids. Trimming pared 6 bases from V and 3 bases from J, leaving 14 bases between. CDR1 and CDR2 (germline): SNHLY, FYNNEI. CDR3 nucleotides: TGTGCCAGCAGCCCAAAAGGCCTATACACCGGGGAGCTGTTTTTT. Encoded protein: CASSPKGLYTGELFF.

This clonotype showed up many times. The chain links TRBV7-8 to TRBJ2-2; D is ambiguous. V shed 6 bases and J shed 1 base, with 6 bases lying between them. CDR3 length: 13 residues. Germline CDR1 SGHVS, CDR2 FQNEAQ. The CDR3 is CASREGNTGELFF. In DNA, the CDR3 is TGTGCCAGCAGGGAAGGGAACACCGGGGAGCTGTTTTTT.

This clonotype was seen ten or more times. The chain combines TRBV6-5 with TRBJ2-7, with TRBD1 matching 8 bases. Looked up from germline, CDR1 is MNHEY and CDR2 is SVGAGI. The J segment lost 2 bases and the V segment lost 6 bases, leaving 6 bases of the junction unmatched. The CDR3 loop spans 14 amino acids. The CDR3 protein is CASRKGTGPYEQYF. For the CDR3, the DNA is TGTGCCAGCAGGAAGGGGACAGGACCCTACGAGCAGTACTTC.